This TCR beta chain is drawn from a study of blood T cell repertoires in COVID-19. Study overall: T cells, B-cell-depleted T cells, or PBMCs supplied cDNA or gDNA.

TCRdb's copy holds only in-frame clones and misses some; the assay was immunoSEQ multiplex PCR. The table records about 88,000 clones, 85% to 95% of them present only once. V lost 3 bases to trimming and J lost 2 bases, with 8 bases between them. CDR1 is DFQATT, CDR2 SNEGSKA, per germline (reference sequence). The CDR3 contains 13 residues. Source material: peripheral blood. This TCR came from a man in his fifties or sixties with acute or convalescent COVID-19. The chain is built from TRBV20-1 and TRBJ1-5, with a possible D match to TRBD1 (5 bases). CDR3 protein: CSASTRGNQPQHF. In DNA form, the CDR3 reads TGCAGTGCTAGTACCAGGGGCAATCAGCCCCAGCATTTT.